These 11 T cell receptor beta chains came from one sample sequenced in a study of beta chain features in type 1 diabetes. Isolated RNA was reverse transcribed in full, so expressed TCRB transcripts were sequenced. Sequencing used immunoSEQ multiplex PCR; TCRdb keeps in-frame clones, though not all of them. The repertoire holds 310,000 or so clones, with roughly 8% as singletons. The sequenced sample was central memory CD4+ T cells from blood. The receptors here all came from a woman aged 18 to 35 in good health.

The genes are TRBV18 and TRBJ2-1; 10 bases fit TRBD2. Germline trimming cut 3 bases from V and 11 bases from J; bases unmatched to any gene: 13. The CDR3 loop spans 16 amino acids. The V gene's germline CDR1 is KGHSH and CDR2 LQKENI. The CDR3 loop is CASSPSSSGGPKKQFF. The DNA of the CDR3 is TGTGCCAGCTCACCCTCTTCTAGCGGGGGACCAAAAAAGCAGTTCTTC.

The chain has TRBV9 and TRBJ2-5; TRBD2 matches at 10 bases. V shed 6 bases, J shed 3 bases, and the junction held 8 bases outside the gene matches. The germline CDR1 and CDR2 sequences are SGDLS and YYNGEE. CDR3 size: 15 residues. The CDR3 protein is CASTETSGAKETQYF. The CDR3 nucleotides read TGTGCCAGCACCGAAACTAGCGGGGCAAAAGAGACCCAGTACTTC.

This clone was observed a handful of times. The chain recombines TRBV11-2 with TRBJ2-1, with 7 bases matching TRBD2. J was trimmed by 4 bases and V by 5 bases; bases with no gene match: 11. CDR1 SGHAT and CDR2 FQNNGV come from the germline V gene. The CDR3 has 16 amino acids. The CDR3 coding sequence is TGTGCCAGCAGCCCGTTCGGGACTAAGGGATACAATGAGCAGTTCTTC. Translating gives CASSPFGTKGYNEQFF.

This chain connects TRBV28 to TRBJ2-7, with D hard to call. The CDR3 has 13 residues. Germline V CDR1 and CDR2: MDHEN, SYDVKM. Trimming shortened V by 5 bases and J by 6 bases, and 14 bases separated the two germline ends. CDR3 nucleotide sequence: TGTGCCAGCAGTCCGGTAAGAAGGGTCGAGCAGTACTTC. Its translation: CASSPVRRVEQYF.

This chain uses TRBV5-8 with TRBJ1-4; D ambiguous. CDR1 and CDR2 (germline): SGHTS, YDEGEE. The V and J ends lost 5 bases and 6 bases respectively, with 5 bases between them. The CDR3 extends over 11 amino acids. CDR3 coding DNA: TGTGCCAGCAGGTCTTATGAAAAACTGTTTTTT. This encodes CASRSYEKLFF.

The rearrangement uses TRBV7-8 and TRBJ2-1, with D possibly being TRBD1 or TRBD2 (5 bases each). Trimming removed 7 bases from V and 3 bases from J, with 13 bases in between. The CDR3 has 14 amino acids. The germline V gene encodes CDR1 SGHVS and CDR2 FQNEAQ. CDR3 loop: CASTKGPDYNEQFF. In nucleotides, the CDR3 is TGTGCCAGCACCAAGGGACCAGACTACAATGAGCAGTTCTTC.

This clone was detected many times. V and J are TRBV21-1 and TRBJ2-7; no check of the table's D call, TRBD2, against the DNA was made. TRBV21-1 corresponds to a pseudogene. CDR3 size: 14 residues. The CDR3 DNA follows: TGTGCCAGCAGCAAAACTAGCAGAGGTTACGAGCAGTACTTC. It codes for CASSKTSRGYEQYF.

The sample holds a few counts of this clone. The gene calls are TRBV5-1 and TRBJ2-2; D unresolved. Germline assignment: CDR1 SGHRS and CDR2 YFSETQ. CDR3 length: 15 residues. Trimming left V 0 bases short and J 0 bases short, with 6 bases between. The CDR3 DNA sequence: TGCGCCAGCAGCTTGGATCACGCGAACACCGGGGAGCTGTTTTTT. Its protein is CASSLDHANTGELFF. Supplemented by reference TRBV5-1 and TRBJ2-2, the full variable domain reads KAGVTQTPRYLIKTRGQQVTLSCSPISGHRSVSWYQQTPGQGLQFLFEYFSETQRNKGNFPGRFSGRQFSNSRSEMNVSTLELGDSALYLCASSLDHANTGELFFGEGSRLTVL.

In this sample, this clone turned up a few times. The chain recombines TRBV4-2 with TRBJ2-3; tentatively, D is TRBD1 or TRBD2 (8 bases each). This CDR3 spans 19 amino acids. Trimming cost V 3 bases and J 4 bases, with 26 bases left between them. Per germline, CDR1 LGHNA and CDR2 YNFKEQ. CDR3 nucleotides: TGTGCCAGCAGCCAGACTCAGGGGGCGGGAGGACGGGCGGCAGATACGCAGTATTTT. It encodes CASSQTQGAGGRAADTQYF.

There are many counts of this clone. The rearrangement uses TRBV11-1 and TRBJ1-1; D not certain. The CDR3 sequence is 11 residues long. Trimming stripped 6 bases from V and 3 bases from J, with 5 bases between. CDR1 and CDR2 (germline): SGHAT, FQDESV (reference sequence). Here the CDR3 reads CASSEDTEAFF. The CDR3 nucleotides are TGTGCCAGCAGTGAGGACACTGAAGCTTTCTTT. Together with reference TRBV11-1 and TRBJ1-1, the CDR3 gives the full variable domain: EAEVAQSPRYKITEKSQAVAFWCDPISGHATLYWYRQILGQGPELLVQFQDESVVDDSQLPKDRFSAERLKGVDSTLKIQPAELGDSAMYLCASSEDTEAFFGQGTRLTVV.

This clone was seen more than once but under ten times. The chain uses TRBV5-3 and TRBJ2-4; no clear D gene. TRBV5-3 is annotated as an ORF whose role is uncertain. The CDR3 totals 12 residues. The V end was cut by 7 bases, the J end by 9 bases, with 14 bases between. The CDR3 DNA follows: TGTGCCAGAGCGGACCTCCTGGGCATTCAGTACTTC. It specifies CARADLLGIQYF.